The 20 T cell receptor beta chains in this list originate from one sample, sequenced in a study of T-cell memory formation after mild COVID-19. TCRdb re-derived calls from the 5' RACE reads in MiXCR, one entry per CDR3 protein. Here the sample spans fewer than 350,000 distinct CDR3 sequences, 8% to 10% being singletons. The source material was PBMCs or a T cell subset sorted from them (not recorded which). The source is a man aged 18-30 years who had mild COVID-19 (a few samples of this study predate the infection). Cell type and time point are not known.

A few counts support this clonotype. This chain links TRBV7-9 with TRBJ2-1; tentatively, D is TRBD2 (5 bases). This CDR3 has 14 residues. Germline V gene data show CDR1 as SEHNR and CDR2 as FQNEAQ (reference sequence). With 2 bases removed from V and 9 bases from J, the gap between germline ends came to 14 bases. The CDR3 bases are TGTGCCAGCAGCTTATTTCGGGTAGAGGGTGAGCAGTTCTTC. Its translation is CASSLFRVEGEQFF.

The V gene is TRBV12-3 or TRBV12-4, the J gene TRBJ2-3; possibly TRBD1 for D (6 bases). This CDR3 region has 14 residues. V shed 6 bases and J shed 2 bases, with 12 bases lying between them. CDR3 protein: CASSPGDITDTQYF. In DNA form, the CDR3 reads TGTGCCAGCAGCCCCGGGGACATCACAGATACGCAGTATTTT.

There are many counts of this clonotype. The chain employs TRBV24-1 and TRBJ2-5; weak D call: TRBD1 (7 bases). The V gene's germline CDR1 is KGHDR and CDR2 SFDVKD. CDR3 length: 14 residues. V was clipped by 5 bases and J by 2 bases, with 11 bases between them. Written as DNA, the CDR3 is TGTGCCACCAGTGTCCAGGGGGGACAAGAGACCCAGTACTTC. This encodes CATSVQGGQETQYF.

The chain has TRBV7-2 and TRBJ2-1; perhaps TRBD2 as D (5 bases). Germline CDR1 SGHTA, CDR2 FQGNSA. The length of the CDR3 is 13 residues. V was pared by 4 bases and J by 6 bases, with 10 bases between. In DNA form, the CDR3 reads TGTGCCAGCAGCTCGGACTTCTTCAATGAGCAGTTCTTC. Translating gives CASSSDFFNEQFF.

This clonotype occurred many times. The germline gene is not matched at one end of the junction; a read error may be the cause. V gene TRBV7-6 combines with J gene TRBJ2-1; D gene ambiguous. This CDR3 is built from 13 residues. CDR1 SGHVS and CDR2 FNYEAQ come from the germline V gene. CDR3 coding DNA: TGCGCCAGCAGCTTGGCCGGTGGCTATGAGCAGTTCTTC. It codes for CASSLAGGYEQFF.

This clonotype was observed at least ten times. V is TRBV7-3 and J is TRBJ2-3, with 11 bases aligning to TRBD2. Germline CDR1 reads SGHTA; CDR2 reads FQGTGA. CDR3 size: 15 residues. V gave up 5 bases and J gave up 6 bases; unmatched junction bases: 7. The CDR3 loop is CASSAKTSGADTQYF. CDR3 coding DNA: TGTGCCAGCAGCGCGAAGACTAGCGGGGCGGATACGCAGTATTTT.

The gene calls are TRBV6-2 or TRBV6-3 and TRBJ1-1; TRBD1 agrees at 8 bases. V trimming: 6 bases; J trimming: 5 bases; junction bases outside the gene matches: 14. Germline values: CDR1 MNHEY, CDR2 SVGEGT. The CDR3 contains 16 residues. This chain's CDR3 is CASSGQGGLGPTEAFF. CDR3 sequence (DNA): TGTGCCAGCAGCGGACAGGGCGGGTTAGGCCCTACTGAAGCTTTCTTT.

This clonotype has ten or more counts. The chain recombines TRBV5-1 with TRBJ1-2, with 7 bases aligning to TRBD1. Trimming at V came to 4 bases and at J to 3 bases, leaving 9 bases not matched to a gene. CDR1 and CDR2 from the germline V gene are SGHRS and YFSETQ. The CDR3 has 15 residues. This CDR3 reads CASSPSLGGHYGYTF. The CDR3, as DNA: TGCGCCAGCAGCCCCTCCCTAGGGGGCCACTATGGCTACACCTTC.

This clonotype was recorded a few times. The V call is TRBV7-3, the J call TRBJ2-5, with D perhaps assigned TRBD1 or TRBD2 (5 bases each). V gave up 8 bases and J gave up 0 bases, with 10 bases separating them. The CDR3 has 13 residues. Germline V gene sequence: CDR1 SGHTA, CDR2 FQGTGA. CDR3 residues: CASGAGDQETQYF. CDR3 bases: TGTGCCAGCGGGGCCGGGGACCAAGAGACCCAGTACTTC.

In its sample, this clonotype was seen many times. The J gene is TRBJ1-5, the V gene TRBV10-3; D not resolved. V was clipped by 4 bases and J by 5 bases, with 9 bases between them. The CDR3 spans 13 residues. Germline CDR1 reads ENHRY; CDR2 reads SYGVKD. The CDR3 DNA reads TGTGCCATCAGTGGAAAGTGGGATCAGCCCCAGCATTTT. Translating gives CAISGKWDQPQHF.

Many counts were recorded for this clonotype. The gene calls are TRBV10-3 and TRBJ2-7, with a tentative D call TRBD2 (7 bases). V gave up 3 bases and J gave up 7 bases, with 19 bases separating them. The CDR3 extends over 15 amino acids. Looked up from germline, CDR1 is ENHRY and CDR2 is SYGVKD. The CDR3 DNA reads TGTGCCATCAGTGACCCCCGAGGGGGGGGGGCGGAGCAGTACTTC. Amino acids: CAISDPRGGGAEQYF.

A few counts support this clonotype. The chain joins TRBV20-1 to TRBJ1-1, with unresolved D. Germline lookup yields CDR1 DFQATT and CDR2 SNEGSKA (reference sequence). The CDR3 runs to 12 residues. Trimming took off 6 bases at V and 8 bases at J, with 16 bases between the two ends. The CDR3 DNA reads as TGCAGTGCGCCTCCTGAGGTATCCGAAGCTTTCTTT. This sequence encodes CSAPPEVSEAFF.

The V and J genes are TRBV11-3 and TRBJ2-1; TRBD2 aligns across 8 bases. This CDR3 spans 17 amino acids. CDR1 and CDR2 from the germline V gene are SGHNT and YENEEA. Losses at the gene ends were 5 bases for V and 0 bases for J; bases not matched to a gene: 9. The CDR3 DNA sequence: TGTGCCAGCAGCGCCCGGTCCCGGGGGGGCTCCTACAATGAGCAGTTCTTC. This codes for CASSARSRGGSYNEQFF. The entire variable domain, with the rest obtained from reference TRBV11-3 and TRBJ2-1, is as follows: EAGVVQSPRYKIIEKKQPVAFWCNPISGHNTLYWYLQNLGQGPELLIRYENEEAVDDSQLPKDRFSAERLKGVDSTLKIQPAELGDSAVYLCASSARSRGGSYNEQFFGPGTRLTVL.

As DNA, the CDR3 is TGTGCCAGCTCACCTGCGACGGCAATCACAGATACGCAGTATTTT. Residues: CASSPATAITDTQYF. The chain carries TRBV18 and TRBJ2-3; D unclear. V was cut by 3 bases and J by 2 bases, with 12 bases left in between. This CDR3 spans 15 amino acids. Germline V lookup: CDR1 KGHSH, CDR2 LQKENI.

The chain joins TRBV7-3 to TRBJ2-2; 8 positions agree with TRBD1. In germline, CDR1 is SGHTA, CDR2 FQGTGA. Unmatched junction bases numbered 7, after V lost 5 bases and J lost 5 bases. The CDR3 is 15 residues long. The CDR3 spells CASSAQGASTGELFF. The CDR3 DNA reads as TGTGCCAGCAGCGCCCAGGGGGCTTCGACCGGGGAGCTGTTTTTT. Looking up the rest from reference TRBV7-3 and TRBJ2-2 gives the full variable domain: GAGVSQTPSNKVTEKGKYVELRCDPISGHTALYWYRQSLGQGPEFLIYFQGTGAADDSGLPNDRFFAVRPEGSVSTLKIQRTERGDSAVYLCASSAQGASTGELFFGEGSRLTVL.

V and J are TRBV19 and TRBJ1-1; D not resolved. The V gene lost 7 bases and the J gene lost 0 bases, with 12 bases spanning the gap. Germline-derived CDR1 and CDR2 are LNHDA and SQIVND (reference sequence). CDR3 length: 14 residues. This chain's CDR3 is CASILSTVNTEAFF. CDR3 nucleotides: TGTGCCAGTATCCTTAGTACCGTGAACACTGAAGCTTTCTTT.

This clonotype has only a few counts. The rearrangement joins TRBV29-1 to TRBJ2-5; TRBD1 matches at 11 bases. From germline, CDR1 is SQVTM and CDR2 ANQGSEA. V was clipped by 7 bases and J by 5 bases; unmatched bases: 6. The CDR3 covers 13 residues. CDR3 loop: CSGGQGARETQYF. The CDR3 nucleotides read TGCAGCGGTGGACAGGGGGCGCGGGAGACCCAGTACTTC.

The chain carries TRBV20-1 and TRBJ1-2, with 9 nucleotides matching TRBD1. Germline V gene sequence: CDR1 DFQATT, CDR2 SNEGSKA (reference sequence). The V gene end was trimmed by 6 bases and the J gene end by 5 bases; junction bases not matched to a gene: 7. The CDR3 is 13 residues long. DNA for the CDR3: TGCAGTGCCCCGCCCGGGACAGGGTATGGCTACACCTTC. It is translated as CSAPPGTGYGYTF.

This clonotype was recorded at least ten times. The V and J genes are TRBV5-1 and TRBJ1-2; D gene ambiguous. Germline loops: CDR1 SGHRS, CDR2 YFSETQ. The V end lost 0 bases, the J end lost 2 bases, and 8 bases lay between the germline ends. CDR3 length: 14 amino acids. CDR3 sequence reads: CASSLEARNYGYTF. CDR3 DNA sequence: TGCGCCAGCAGCTTGGAAGCCAGAAACTATGGCTACACCTTC. The whole variable domain, remainder taken from reference TRBV5-1 and TRBJ1-2, is KAGVTQTPRYLIKTRGQQVTLSCSPISGHRSVSWYQQTPGQGLQFLFEYFSETQRNKGNFPGRFSGRQFSNSRSEMNVSTLELGDSALYLCASSLEARNYGYTFGSGTRLTVV.

The J gene is TRBJ1-2, the V gene TRBV9; D gene uncertain. Between the trimmed V and J ends, which lost 3 bases and 7 bases, there was a span of 7 bases. Germline CDR1 reads SGDLS; CDR2 reads YYNGEE. The CDR3 contains 11 residues. In nucleotides, the CDR3 is TGTGCCAGCAGCGACAGCCTTGGCTACACCTTC. This gives the protein CASSDSLGYTF.